This is a list of T cell receptor beta chains from one sample in a study of CD8 T cells in ankylosing spondylitis. TCRdb reanalysed the 5' RACE reads using MiXCR and keeps one entry per CDR3 protein. The sample holds around 300,000 distinct CDR3 sequences; less than 25% are singletons and the top ten take about 3.5%. The sequenced sample consisted of blood, either unsorted or a sorted T cell fraction (not recorded which). The receptors originated from a female donor with ankylosing spondylitis or in good health (not recorded which). CDR3s leave out the opening cysteine and the closing phenylalanine or tryptophan. The D gene is left open where the match is weak.

NA,TRBV10-2,ASRLGGLSSYEQY
NA,TRBV29-1,SVLQGHNQPQH
NA,TRBV24-1,ATSDRGVDEQY
TRBD2,TRBV7-2,ASRPRTSGNEQF
NA,TRBV12-3/TRBV12-4,ASTSNTEAF
TRBD2,TRBV27,ASSFSGRVTGELF
NA,TRBV6-1,ASTGGNQPQH
TRBD2,TRBV20-1,SALAGGLVNEQF
NA,TRBV20-1,SARRQGQTQY
NA,TRBV7-2,ASSLSDGYGYT
NA,TRBV3-1,ASSQIQGGYT
TRBD1,TRBV30,AWSVGGRAYGYT
NA,TRBV6-5,ASSYGQGHSPLH
NA,TRBV12-3/TRBV12-4,ASSWGKTQY
NA,TRBV10-3,AIRGLAEAF
NA,TRBV13,ASNQQGLIRMNTEAF
TRBD2,TRBV5-1,ASSPQTSGRVDTQY
NA,TRBV29-1,SVDIWEGGTEQF
TRBD2,TRBV10-3,AISAEAGGPYNEQF
NA,TRBV12-3/TRBV12-4,ASRESGTWIRNTEAF
NA,TRBV20-1,SARQGASYNEQF
NA,TRBV29-1,SVGKQPNTGELF
NA,TRBV10-3,AITLGREGTDTQY
NA,TRBV20-1,SAPPTPQETQY
TRBD2,TRBV6-1,ASTDGRLAGGPSYNEQF
NA,TRBV5-8,ASSLGSGSYNEQF
NA,TRBV18,ASSPQLSVGGNEQF
NA,TRBV7-2,ASSPTGLYEQY
TRBD1,TRBV15,ATAPGTVIETQY
TRBD2,TRBV6-5,ATTVREGSVEQF
NA,TRBV12-3/TRBV12-4,ASSRQIDRTGYT
TRBD1,TRBV10-2,ASSPDRSGGYT
NA,TRBV24-1,ATSDSRADRRNEQF
TRBD1,TRBV12-3/TRBV12-4,ASRQGTGELF
NA,TRBV20-1,SARNAGLSYEQY
NA,TRBV7-2,ASSLGSQETQY
NA,TRBV3-1,ASSGDAYYEQY
TRBD2,TRBV20-1,SARDRAGGYYEQY
TRBD2,TRBV23-1,ASSQSRSREDSYNEQF
NA,TRBV29-1,SVISSGGANVLT